This T cell receptor (beta chain) emerged from a study of blood T cell repertoires in COVID-19. The count of this clone is one. Germline-derived CDR1 and CDR2 are MNHEY and SVGAGI. This CDR3 is 15 amino acids long. Trimming removed 6 bases from V and 0 bases from J; junction bases left unmatched: 5. Measured with immunoSEQ multiplex PCR; TCRdb has only the in-frame clones, and not every one. The sample carries 250,000 to 350,000 clones, 89% recorded once. The gene calls are TRBV6-5 and TRBJ2-7, with 10 positions matching TRBD2. The receptor comes from a woman aged 55-70 years with acute or convalescent COVID-19. What was sequenced was peripheral blood. CDR3 sequence (DNA): TGTGCCAGCAGCGCAGCGGGGGGGAGCTCCTACGAGCAGTACTTC. Protein product: CASSAAGGSSYEQYF.